A selection of T cell receptor beta chains follows, all from one sample in a study of CD8+ T cells in alopecia areata. The protocol was immunoSEQ multiplex PCR, while the TCRdb copy is restricted to in-frame clones and leaves out a portion. The profile covers 15,000 to 20,000 clones, with approximately 59% appearing a single time and approximately 8.4% taken by the ten largest. The sequenced sample was skin, obtained at week 4, from a patient treated with tofacitinib. These receptors came from a human donor with alopecia areata. CDR3s include the opening cysteine and the closing phenylalanine or tryptophan. Fields, in order: J gene, CDR3 length, V gene, CDR3 protein.

TRBJ1-3 13 TRBV5-1 CASSLAAGNTIYF
TRBJ1-3 15 TRBV6-5 CASSSSRVPGNTIYF
TRBJ1-5 10 TRBV6-8 CASGNQPQHF
TRBJ2-1 12 TRBV27 CASSSTRNEQFF
TRBJ2-1 15 TRBV7-2 CASSLEGDTHNEQFF
TRBJ2-5 13 TRBV10-3 CAIASPGLETQYF
TRBJ1-5 17 TRBV28 CASSSAQGSFSNQPQHF
TRBJ1-5 15 TRBV18 CASSPEGFGNQPQHF
TRBJ1-3 14 TRBV6-5 CASSYGGSGNTIYF
TRBJ2-7 14 TRBV5-4 CASSTPGGPYEQYF
TRBJ2-7 15 TRBV7-2 CASSSTTGADYEQYF
TRBJ1-1 13 TRBV6-6 CASTYGGGTEAFF
TRBJ1-6 13 TRBV30 CAWTDTYNSPLHF
TRBJ2-6 20 TRBV4-1 CASSPSPGTESSSGANVLTF
TRBJ2-3 18 TRBV27 CASSPGTSGVISTDTQYF
TRBJ2-7 14 TRBV28 CASSLRGLYYEQYF
TRBJ1-1 13 TRBV5-6 CASSSTMNTEAFF
TRBJ1-2 14 TRBV18 CASLHERTGRGYTF
TRBJ2-7 12 TRBV7-9 CASSSLRDEQYF
- 14 TRBV5-1 CASSPRESSYEQYF
TRBJ2-4 16 TRBV11-2 CASSPGHTLAKNIQYF
TRBJ1-5 12 TRBV15 CATSRENQPQHF
TRBJ2-7 16 TRBV27 CASSLSMGKATYEQYF
TRBJ1-2 13 TRBV7-9 CASSLTGGDGYTF
TRBJ2-7 14 TRBV5-4 CASSLWDNHYEQYF
TRBJ1-1 10 TRBV29-1 CSVGDGEAFF
TRBJ2-7 12 TRBV5-1 CASSLIRGEQYF
TRBJ2-3 15 TRBV11-2 CASSSGPVLTDTQYF
TRBJ2-1 18 TRBV9 CASSDREASGGARIEQFF
TRBJ1-2 13 TRBV7-2 CASSSEIGGGYTF
TRBJ2-5 15 TRBV19 CASSISGTLGETQYF
TRBJ1-1 15 TRBV5-1 CASSPIGQGYTEAFF
TRBJ2-7 16 TRBV19 CASNQPGQGSSYEQYF
TRBJ2-5 14 TRBV7-7 CASSRGQGIETQYF
TRBJ1-4 13 TRBV10-3 CAISESGTPKLFF